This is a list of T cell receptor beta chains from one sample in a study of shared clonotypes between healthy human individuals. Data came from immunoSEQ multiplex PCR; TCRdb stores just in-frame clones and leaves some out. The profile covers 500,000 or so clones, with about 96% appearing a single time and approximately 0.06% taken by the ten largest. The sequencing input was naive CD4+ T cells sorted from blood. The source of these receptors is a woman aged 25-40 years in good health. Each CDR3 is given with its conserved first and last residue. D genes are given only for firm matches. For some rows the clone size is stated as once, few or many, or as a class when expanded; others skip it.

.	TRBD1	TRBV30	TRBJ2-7	CAWSAGTGAYEQYF	TGTGCCTGGAGTGCCGGGACAGGGGCGTACGAGCAGTACTTC
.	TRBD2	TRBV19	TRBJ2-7	CASSPDPGLAGVFYEQYF	TGTGCCAGTAGCCCAGATCCGGGACTAGCGGGAGTGTTCTACGAGCAGTACTTC
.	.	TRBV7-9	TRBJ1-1	CASSPQAMGMNTEAFF	TGTGCCAGCAGCCCCCAGGCGATGGGGATGAACACTGAAGCTTTCTTT
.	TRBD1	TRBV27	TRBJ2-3	CASRRTGITDTQYF	TGTGCCAGCAGAAGGACAGGGATAACAGATACGCAGTATTTT
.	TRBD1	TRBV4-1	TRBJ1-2	CASSQDTRGRNGYTF	TGCGCCAGCAGCCAAGATACCAGGGGGAGGAATGGCTACACCTTC
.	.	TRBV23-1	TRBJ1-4	CASSQSGGWEKLFF	TGCGCCAGCAGTCAATCGGGGGGGTGGGAAAAACTGTTTTTT
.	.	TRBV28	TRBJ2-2	CASSPHHFTGELFF	TGTGCCAGCAGTCCCCACCACTTTACCGGGGAGCTGTTTTTT
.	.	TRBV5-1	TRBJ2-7	CASSSMTAQIEQYF	TGCGCCAGCAGCTCCATGACGGCCCAGATAGAGCAGTACTTC
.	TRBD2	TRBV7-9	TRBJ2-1	CASSLGLAGYNEQFF	TGTGCCAGCAGCCTCGGACTAGCGGGCTACAATGAGCAGTTCTTC
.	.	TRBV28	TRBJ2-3	CASSFWAGTDTQYF	TGTGCCAGCAGTTTCTGGGCTGGAACAGATACGCAGTATTTT
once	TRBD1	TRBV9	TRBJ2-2	CASSGAGTGRGELFF	TGTGCCAGCAGCGGGGCCGGGACAGGGAGGGGGGAGCTGTTTTTT
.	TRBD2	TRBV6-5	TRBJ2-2	CASSYFSGTNTGELFF	TGTGCCAGCAGTTATTTTAGCGGGACGAACACCGGGGAGCTGTTTTTT
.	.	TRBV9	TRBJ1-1	CASSAGGTEAFF	TGTGCCAGCAGCGCCGGGGGCACTGAAGCTTTCTTT
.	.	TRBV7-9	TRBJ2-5	CASSNDGGLVGETQYF	TGTGCCAGCAGCAACGACGGAGGACTGGTGGGGGAGACCCAGTACTTC
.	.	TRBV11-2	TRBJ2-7	CASSSWQGGDEQYF	TGTGCCAGCAGCTCCTGGCAGGGAGGCGACGAGCAGTACTTC